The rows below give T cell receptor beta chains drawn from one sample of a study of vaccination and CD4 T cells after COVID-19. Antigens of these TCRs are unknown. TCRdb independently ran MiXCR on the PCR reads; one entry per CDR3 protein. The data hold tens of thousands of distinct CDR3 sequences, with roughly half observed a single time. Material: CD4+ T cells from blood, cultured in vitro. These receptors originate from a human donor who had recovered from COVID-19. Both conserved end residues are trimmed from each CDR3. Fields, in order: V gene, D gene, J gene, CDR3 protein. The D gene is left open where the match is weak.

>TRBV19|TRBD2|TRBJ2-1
ASTRLAGAVGLINEQF
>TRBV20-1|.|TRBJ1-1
SARPVGLMNTEAF
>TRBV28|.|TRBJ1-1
ASRGGWVDTEAF
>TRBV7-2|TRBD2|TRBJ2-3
ASSSMTSGDINTDTQY
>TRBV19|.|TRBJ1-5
ASRHGARGSNQPQH
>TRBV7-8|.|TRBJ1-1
ASSSRPTATEAF
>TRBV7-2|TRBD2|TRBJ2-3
ASSLVGGGFTDTQY
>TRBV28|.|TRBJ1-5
ASSQGNQPQH
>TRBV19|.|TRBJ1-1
ASSMNTEAF
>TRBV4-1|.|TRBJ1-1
ASSQDLAGRAF
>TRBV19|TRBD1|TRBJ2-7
ASSIAHGTGGYEQY
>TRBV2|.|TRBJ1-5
ASRQGRVSNQPQH
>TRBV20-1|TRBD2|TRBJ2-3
SARPRAGGDDTQY